The present TCR beta chain was sequenced within a study of T cell changes during pregnancy in multiple sclerosis. The germline gives CDR1 GTSNPN, CDR2 SVGIG (reference sequence). V was pared by 0 bases and J by 5 bases, with 10 bases between. This CDR3 comprises 13 residues. The data were produced by immunoSEQ multiplex PCR, yet TCRdb's version contains in-frame clones alone and is incomplete. This sample has some 21,000 clones; around 93% occur once, and the top ten carry roughly 0.68%. The material was CD4+ T cells from peripheral blood mononuclear cells, obtained in the third trimester of pregnancy. This clonotype was sampled from a female donor with multiple sclerosis, enrolled in a pregnancy study. The rearrangement uses TRBV30 and TRBJ1-2; D gene unclear. The CDR3 coding sequence is TGTGCCTGGAGTGTACGGGGAGCGTATGGCTACACCTTC. Encoded protein: CAWSVRGAYGYTF.